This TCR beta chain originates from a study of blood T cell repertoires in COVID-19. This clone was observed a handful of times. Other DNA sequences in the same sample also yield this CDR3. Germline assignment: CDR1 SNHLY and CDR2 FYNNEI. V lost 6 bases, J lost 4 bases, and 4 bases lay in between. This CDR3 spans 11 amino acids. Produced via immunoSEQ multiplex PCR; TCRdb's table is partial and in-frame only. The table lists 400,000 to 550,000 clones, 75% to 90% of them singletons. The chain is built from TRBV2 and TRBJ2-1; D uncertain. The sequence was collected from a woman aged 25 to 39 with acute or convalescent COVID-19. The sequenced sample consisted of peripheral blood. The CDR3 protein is CASSPYNEQFF. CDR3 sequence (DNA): TGTGCCAGCAGCCCATACAATGAGCAGTTCTTC.